A selection of T cell receptor beta chains follows, all from one sample in a study of immune evolution from preneoplasia to lung adenocarcinoma. This table comes from immunoSEQ multiplex PCR, and its TCRdb copy is limited to in-frame clones, with some not included. In the table there are fewer than 13,000 clones, roughly 77% of which are singletons. Sequencing used FFPE minimally invasive lung adenocarcinoma tissue. These receptors all come from a donor aged 70 or over with lung adenocarcinoma. Both conserved end residues are part of each CDR3. The D gene is left open where the match is weak. Size is stated for part of the rows, as once, few or many counts, or as a class when the clone is expanded.

TRBV27	few	TRBD2	TRBJ2-5	CASSLAGGGETQYF	TGTGCCAGCAGTCTAGCGGGAGGGGGGGAGACCCAGTACTTC
TRBV19	once	.	TRBJ1-2	CASSIDGATYGYTF	TGTGCCAGTAGTATAGACGGGGCGACCTATGGCTACACCTTC
TRBV6-1	.	.	TRBJ2-3	CASSLLGDTQYF	TGTGCCAGCAGTCTCTTAGGAGATACGCAGTATTTT
TRBV30	.	TRBD2	TRBJ2-5	CAWSAPTSGRSPETQYF	TGTGCCTGGAGCGCGCCGACTAGCGGGAGGTCCCCAGAGACCCAGTACTTC
TRBV14	.	TRBD1	TRBJ2-7	CASSQVVTGSEQYF	TGTGCCAGCAGCCAAGTTGTGACAGGGAGCGAGCAGTACTTC
TRBV27	.	.	TRBJ2-3	CATTRIGEFTDTQYF	TGTGCCACTACTCGGATTGGGGAGTTCACAGATACGCAGTATTTT
TRBV30	.	.	TRBJ1-1	CAWTLLAGTEAFF	TGTGCCTGGACATTGCTTGCGGGAACTGAAGCTTTCTTT
TRBV4-1	.	.	TRBJ2-7	CASSLYQGGEQYF	TGCGCCAGCAGTTTATACCAGGGGGGCGAGCAGTACTTC
TRBV9	.	TRBD2	TRBJ2-1	CASSVDEREIPKYNEQFF	TGTGCCAGCAGCGTAGACGAGCGGGAGATACCTAAATACAATGAGCAGTTCTTC
TRBV5-4	.	TRBD1	TRBJ2-7	CASSGDRAINEQYF	TGTGCCAGCAGCGGAGACAGGGCGATAAACGAGCAGTACTTC
TRBV30	.	.	TRBJ2-7	CAWSVAGGRGPNEQYF	TGTGCCTGGAGTGTAGCCGGGGGACGAGGGCCCAACGAGCAGTACTTC
TRBV7-2	once	.	TRBJ1-1	CASSLVRESSEAFF	TGTGCCAGCAGCTTAGTAAGGGAAAGTAGTGAAGCTTTCTTT
TRBV5-1	once	TRBD2	TRBJ2-3	CASTGGGRASTDTQYF	TGCGCCAGCACGGGGGGCGGGAGGGCCTCCACAGATACGCAGTATTTT
TRBV5-1	.	.	TRBJ2-1	CASSPLSYNEQFF	TGCGCCAGCAGCCCCCTCTCCTACAATGAGCAGTTCTTC
TRBV7-2	.	.	TRBJ2-7	CASSSGLYEQYF	TGTGCCAGCAGCTCTGGGCTATACGAGCAGTACTTC
TRBV18	.	TRBD1	TRBJ1-1	CASSRDRQNTEAFF	TGTGCCAGCTCCCGGGACAGGCAGAACACTGAAGCTTTCTTT
TRBV28	.	.	TRBJ1-3	CASSFRGDSGNTIYF	TGTGCCAGCAGTTTTAGGGGGGACTCTGGAAACACCATATATTTT
TRBV4-2	.	.	TRBJ2-7	CASSVSGFDEPYEQYF	TGTGCCAGCAGCGTTTCAGGTTTCGATGAACCGTACGAGCAGTACTTC
TRBV4-2	.	.	TRBJ1-1	CASSQDSRGARTEAFF	TGTGCCAGCAGCCAAGATTCCAGGGGTGCACGCACTGAAGCTTTCTTT
TRBV6-5	.	.	TRBJ2-6	CASSFRVAGANVLTF	TGTGCCAGCAGTTTCAGGGTCGCTGGGGCCAACGTCCTGACTTTC